The rows below give T cell receptor beta chains drawn from one sample of a study of immune evolution from preneoplasia to lung adenocarcinoma. Clones were sequenced by immunoSEQ multiplex PCR, and TCRdb holds only the in-frame ones, with some missing. The data show thousands of clones, with about 86% seen just once and 3.2% held by the top ten. The specimen sequenced was FFPE minimally invasive lung adenocarcinoma tissue. These TCRs come from a person aged 65 to 79 with lung adenocarcinoma. Both conserved end residues are part of each CDR3. The order of the fields is clone size, D gene, V gene, J gene, CDR3 protein, CDR3 DNA. D genes are given only for firm matches. Only some rows state a clone size, as once, few, many or a class for expanded clones.

>-|-|TRBV29-1|TRBJ2-3
CSVPGAGRTDTQYF
TGCAGCGTCCCGGGGGCAGGCCGCACAGATACGCAGTATTTT
>few|TRBD1|TRBV10-2|TRBJ1-6
CASSELGQGAAYNSPLHF
TGCGCCAGCAGTGAGCTGGGACAGGGGGCAGCCTATAATTCACCCCTCCACTTT
>-|TRBD2|TRBV15|TRBJ2-7
CATSSGSTSEQYF
TGTGCCACCAGTAGCGGGAGCACCTCCGAGCAGTACTTC
>-|-|TRBV7-9|TRBJ1-2
CASSPPLGTSGYTF
TGTGCCAGCAGCCCCCCTCTGGGGACGAGTGGCTACACCTTC
>-|-|TRBV7-9|TRBJ2-1
CASSPSPIRLPGNEQFF
TGTGCCAGCAGCCCCTCCCCGATTCGACTCCCCGGCAATGAGCAGTTCTTC
>-|TRBD2|TRBV6-6|TRBJ2-2
CASTPRTSGTGELFF
TGTGCCAGCACTCCTAGGACTAGCGGAACCGGGGAGCTGTTTTTT
>once|-|TRBV2|TRBJ1-2
CASSEGQAANYGYTF
TGTGCCAGCAGTGAAGGACAGGCCGCTAACTATGGCTACACCTTC
>-|-|TRBV29-1|TRBJ2-1
CSVVLGANTYSEQFF
TGCAGCGTTGTTCTGGGCGCGAATACCTACAGCGAGCAGTTCTTC
>-|-|TRBV2|TRBJ2-7
CASSEPYARRSSYEQYF
TGTGCCAGCAGTGAACCCTACGCACGCCGGAGCTCCTACGAGCAGTACTTC
>-|-|TRBV7-9|TRBJ2-1
CASSQPLREKGDEQFF
TGTGCCAGCAGCCAGCCGCTCAGGGAAAAAGGCGATGAGCAGTTCTTC
>-|TRBD1|TRBV28|TRBJ1-1
CASRPTGGQGTEAFF
TGTGCCAGCAGACCCACAGGGGGCCAGGGCACTGAAGCTTTCTTT
>-|-|TRBV19|TRBJ1-3
CASSSGNTIYF
TGTGCCAGTAGTAGTGGAAACACCATATATTTT
>-|-|TRBV4-1|TRBJ1-2
CASSQGPSLAGRNYGYTF
TGCGCCAGCAGCCAAGGACCCTCCTTGGCGGGCAGGAACTATGGCTACACCTTC
>-|-|TRBV6-1|TRBJ1-1
CASRANRVPNTEAFF
TGTGCCAGCAGAGCAAACAGGGTGCCGAACACTGAAGCTTTCTTT
>-|TRBD1|TRBV25-1|TRBJ2-7
CASSGGRGQGFYEQYF
TGTGCCAGCAGTGGGGGGAGGGGACAGGGGTTCTACGAGCAGTACTTC
>-|-|TRBV30|TRBJ2-7
CAWRRRTYEQYF
TGTGCCTGGAGAAGGCGCACCTACGAGCAGTACTTC
>-|TRBD1|TRBV15|TRBJ1-5
CATSRTGGLGQPQHF
TGTGCCACCAGCAGGACAGGGGGCTTGGGCCAGCCCCAGCATTTT
>-|TRBD1|TRBV28|TRBJ2-7
CASKRVGTAYEQYF
TGTGCCAGCAAAAGGGTGGGGACAGCCTACGAGCAGTACTTC
>-|TRBD1|TRBV28|TRBJ2-2
CASSLYQQGGSDTGELFF
TGTGCCAGCAGTTTATATCAACAGGGGGGATCGGACACCGGGGAGCTGTTTTTT
>few|TRBD1|TRBV5-1|TRBJ2-2
CASSRDRNTGELFF
TGCGCCAGCAGCCGGGACAGGAACACCGGGGAGCTGTTTTTT
>-|TRBD1|TRBV19|TRBJ2-5
CATKDHRGRETQYF
TGTGCCACCAAAGATCACAGGGGTAGGGAGACCCAGTACTTC
>-|TRBD2|TRBV19|TRBJ2-3
CASSIRRTSGRSDTQYF
TGTGCCAGTAGTATTAGACGGACTAGCGGGAGATCAGATACGCAGTATTTT
>-|TRBD2|TRBV4-1|TRBJ2-2
CASSQDRASGIDTGELFF
TGCGCCAGCAGCCAAGATAGGGCTAGCGGGATTGACACCGGGGAGCTGTTTTTT
>-|TRBD1|TRBV19|TRBJ2-6
CASSRQGVFSGANVLTF
TGTGCCAGTAGCCGACAGGGGGTTTTCTCTGGGGCCAACGTCCTGACTTTC
>-|TRBD1|TRBV4-1|TRBJ1-5
CASSQGQGSNQPQHF
TGCGCCAGCAGCCAGGGACAGGGGAGCAATCAGCCCCAGCATTTT
>-|-|TRBV7-9|TRBJ2-2
CASSSLGGSTGELFF
TGTGCCAGCAGCTCGTTGGGGGGAAGCACCGGGGAGCTGTTTTTT
>-|-|TRBV20-1|TRBJ1-3
CSARDGNTIYF
TGCAGTGCTAGGGACGGAAACACCATATATTTT
>-|TRBD2|TRBV11-2|TRBJ2-1
CASSIRLAVNNEQFF
TGTGCCAGCAGCATTCGACTAGCGGTTAACAATGAGCAGTTCTTC
>-|TRBD2|TRBV7-8|TRBJ2-7
CASSPRETHYEQYF
TGTGCCAGCAGCCCGCGGGAGACCCACTACGAGCAGTACTTC
>-|-|TRBV7-9|TRBJ1-4
CASSLGREKLFF
TGTGCCAGCAGCTTAGGTCGGGAAAAACTGTTTTTT
>few|-|TRBV6-1|TRBJ2-7
CASSSGAGGYEQYF
TGTGCCAGCAGTTCGGGAGCGGGTGGGTACGAGCAGTACTTC
>-|-|TRBV4-3|TRBJ1-2
CASSQAGTQVGYTF
TGCGCCAGCAGCCAAGCCGGGACCCAGGTTGGCTACACCTTC
>-|-|TRBV6-1|TRBJ2-1
CASSVVGEVYNEQFF
TGTGCCAGCAGTGTAGTGGGGGAGGTCTACAATGAGCAGTTCTTC
>-|TRBD1|TRBV6-5|TRBJ1-5
CASSRGDRPNQPQHF
TGTGCCAGCAGTCGGGGGGACAGACCCAATCAGCCCCAGCATTTT
>-|TRBD2|TRBV5-1|TRBJ2-7
CASTGTSGSYEQYF
TGCGCCAGTACCGGGACTAGCGGGAGTTACGAGCAGTACTTC
>-|TRBD1|TRBV4-1|TRBJ2-7
CASSQDRDSSTYEQYF
TGCGCCAGCAGCCAAGATAGGGACAGCTCGACGTACGAGCAGTACTTC
>-|-|TRBV9|TRBJ1-6
CASSPTSSYNSPLHF
TGTGCCAGCAGCCCTACGAGCTCCTATAATTCACCCCTCCACTTT
>few|TRBD1|TRBV4-1|TRBJ1-4
CASSQDPGQGSEKLFF
TGCGCCAGCAGCCAAGATCCGGGACAGGGGAGTGAAAAACTGTTTTTT
>-|-|TRBV6-1|TRBJ1-1
CASIFSKVNTEAFF
TGTGCCAGCATTTTTAGTAAGGTGAACACTGAAGCTTTCTTT
>once|-|TRBV3-2|TRBJ2-7
CASIYEQYF
TGTGCCAGCATATACGAGCAGTACTTC
>-|-|TRBV7-8|TRBJ1-4
CASSPGAALTLEKLFF
TGTGCCAGCAGCCCTGGGGCAGCCCTTACCCTTGAAAAACTGTTTTTT